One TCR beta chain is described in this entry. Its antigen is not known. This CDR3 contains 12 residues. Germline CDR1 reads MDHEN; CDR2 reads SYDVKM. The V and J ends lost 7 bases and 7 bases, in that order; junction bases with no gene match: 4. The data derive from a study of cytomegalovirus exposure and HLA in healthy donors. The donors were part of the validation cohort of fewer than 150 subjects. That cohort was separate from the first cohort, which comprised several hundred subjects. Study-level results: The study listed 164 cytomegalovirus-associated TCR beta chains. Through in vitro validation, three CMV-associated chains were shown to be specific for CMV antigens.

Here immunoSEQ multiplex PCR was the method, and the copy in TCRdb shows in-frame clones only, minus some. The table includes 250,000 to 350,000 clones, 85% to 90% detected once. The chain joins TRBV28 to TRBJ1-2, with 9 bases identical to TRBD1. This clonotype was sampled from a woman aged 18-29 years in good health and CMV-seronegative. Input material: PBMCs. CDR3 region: CASITTGGGYTF. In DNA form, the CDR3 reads TGTGCCAGCATTACGACAGGGGGTGGCTACACCTTC.